This TCR beta chain emerged from a study of blood T cell repertoires in COVID-19. CDR3 length equals 15 residues. With 0 bases removed from V and 0 bases from J, the gap between germline ends came to 8 bases. In germline, CDR1 is SGHTA, CDR2 FQGNSA. Libraries were prepared by immunoSEQ multiplex PCR; TCRdb keeps only in-frame clonotypes and omits some of them. The sample has 230,000 or so clones; roughly nine tenths are singletons. Material: peripheral blood. The rearrangement joins TRBV7-2 to TRBJ1-1; D remains ambiguous. The TCR comes from a woman in her thirties or forties who had recovered from COVID-19. CDR3 protein: CASSLAPGMNTEAFF. CDR3 DNA: TGTGCCAGCAGCTTAGCCCCAGGAATGAACACTGAAGCTTTCTTT.